These 20 T cell receptor beta chains share one sample of origin, sequenced in a study of CD4 T cells in relation to SARS-CoV-2 and coronaviruses. No antigen has been assigned to these receptors. CD4+ T cells from unexposed donors were obtained before the COVID-19 pandemic (2011-2018). Isolation of CD4+ T cells took place after about eleven days in culture. The table came from immunoSEQ multiplex PCR; TCRdb's copy has only in-frame clones and leaves some out. Here the sample spans approximately 27,000 clones, 60% to 85% being singletons. The sequenced sample consisted of CD4+ T cells from PBMCs, cultured in vitro. The receptors were gathered from a human donor in good health.

The chain has TRBV19 and TRBJ2-1; possibly TRBD1 for D (6 bases). Trimming shortened V by 5 bases and J by 8 bases, and 19 bases separated the two germline ends. In germline, CDR1 is LNHDA, CDR2 SQIVND (reference sequence). The CDR3 is 15 amino acids. The CDR3 DNA reads TGTGCCAGTAGTGCCGGGACAAACCACCGCCATGAGCAGTTCTTC. It codes for CASSAGTNHRHEQFF.

V and J are TRBV5-1 and TRBJ2-3; 13 bases line up with TRBD2. This CDR3 has 14 residues. The ends lost 1 base at V and 8 bases at J; junction bases unmatched: 1. Germline values: CDR1 SGHRS, CDR2 YFSETQ. The CDR3 region is CASSLRLAGGTQYF. Written as DNA, the CDR3 is TGCGCCAGCAGCTTGAGACTAGCGGGGGGTACGCAGTATTTT.

The CDR3: CASRTDRNYGYTF. DNA for the CDR3: TGTGCCAGCAGGACGGACAGGAACTATGGCTACACCTTC. The chain combines TRBV28 with TRBJ1-2, with TRBD1 identical over 7 bases. CDR1 is MDHEN, CDR2 SYDVKM, per germline. This CDR3 contains 13 residues. The V and J ends lost 6 bases and 2 bases, in that order; junction bases with no gene match: 3.

The chain carries TRBV7-2 and TRBJ2-7; D call uncertain. With 0 bases removed from V and 1 base from J, the gap between germline ends came to 7 bases. The length of the CDR3 is 14 residues. Germline assignment: CDR1 SGHTA and CDR2 FQGNSA. CDR3 amino acids: CASSLAPRSYEQYF. As DNA, the CDR3 is TGTGCCAGCAGCTTAGCTCCCAGGTCCTACGAGCAGTACTTC.

The CDR3 DNA reads TGTGCCAGCTCTGCAGGGGTTGAAAAACTGTTTTTT. It is translated as CASSAGVEKLFF. The V call is TRBV18, the J call TRBJ1-4; D may be TRBD1 (6 bases). Trimming removed 6 bases at V and 7 bases at J, with 9 bases between. Germline V gene data show CDR1 as KGHSH and CDR2 as LQKENI. The length of the CDR3 is 12 residues.

The chain recombines TRBV3-1 (or the pseudogene TRBV3-2) with TRBJ1-1; no reliable D call. Between the trimmed V and J ends, which lost 3 bases and 5 bases, there was a span of 16 bases. Germline values: CDR1 LGHDT, CDR2 YNNKEL (reference sequence). The CDR3 is made up of 15 amino acids. The CDR3 sequence: CASSHGLFDRTEAFF. CDR3 bases: TGTGCCAGCAGCCACGGACTATTTGATAGAACTGAAGCTTTCTTT.

This clone was counted only a few times. The rearrangement links TRBV5-1 to TRBJ2-1, with D unclear. Germline CDR1 is SGHRS and CDR2 is YFSETQ. The CDR3 extends over 15 amino acids. Deletions cut 2 bases from V and 4 bases from J, with 13 bases between. CDR3 nucleotide sequence: TGCGCCAGCAGCTTCGGGCCGGAATCTTACAATGAGCAGTTCTTC. Protein product: CASSFGPESYNEQFF.

This chain uses TRBV12-3 or TRBV12-4 with TRBJ2-2; D unresolved. The CDR3 is 13 amino acids. V shed 6 bases and J shed 6 bases, with 11 bases lying between them. The CDR3 DNA reads as TGTGCCAGCAGACTCAGGAAGGCCGGGGAGCTGTTTTTT. Protein: CASRLRKAGELFF.

J is TRBJ2-7 and V is TRBV7-9; 9 positions match TRBD1. V gave up 1 base and J gave up 2 bases; unmatched junction bases: 6. Germline-derived CDR1 and CDR2 are SEHNR and FQNEAQ (reference sequence). CDR3 length: 16 amino acids. CDR3 in amino acids: CASSLVGDRAAYEQYF. Here the CDR3 DNA reads TGTGCCAGCAGCTTAGTGGGGGACAGGGCCGCCTACGAGCAGTACTTC. The full variable domain, with the rest looked up from reference TRBV7-9 and TRBJ2-7, is DTGVSQNPRHKITKRGQNVTFRCDPISEHNRLYWYRQTLGQGPEFLTYFQNEAQLEKSRLLSDRFSAERPKGSFSTLEIQRTEQGDSAMYLCASSLVGDRAAYEQYFGPGTRLTVT.

The J gene is TRBJ1-4, the V gene TRBV5-5; 7 bases match TRBD1. Unmatched junction bases numbered 6, after V lost 7 bases and J lost 6 bases. The V gene's germline CDR1 is SGHKS and CDR2 YYEKEE (reference sequence). There are 13 residues in the CDR3. In nucleotides, the CDR3 is TGTGCCAGCTCCGACAGGGCTTATGAAAAACTGTTTTTT. This encodes CASSDRAYEKLFF. Complete variable domain (other parts from reference TRBV5-5 and TRBJ1-4): DAGVTQSPTHLIKTRGQQVTLRCSPISGHKSVSWYQQVLGQGPQFIFQYYEKEERGRGNFPDRFSARQFPNYSSELNVNALLLGDSALYLCASSDRAYEKLFFGSGTQLSVL.

J is TRBJ1-5 and V is TRBV19; D ambiguous. Deletions cut 4 bases from V and 0 bases from J, with 10 bases between. CDR3 length equals 15 residues. CDR1 is LNHDA, CDR2 SQIVND, per germline (reference sequence). The CDR3 protein is CASSTQVDSNQPQHF. CDR3 in DNA: TGTGCCAGTAGTACCCAGGTCGATAGCAATCAGCCCCAGCATTTT.

V and J are TRBV6-6 and TRBJ1-6; tentative D call: TRBD1 (5 bases). This CDR3 is built from 16 residues. With 7 bases removed from V and 4 bases from J, the gap between germline ends came to 17 bases. Germline V lookup: CDR1 MNHNY, CDR2 SVGAGI (reference sequence). CDR3 in DNA: TGTGCCAGCATCCGGGGGACGGATGTATATAATTCACCCCTCCACTTT. As protein: CASIRGTDVYNSPLHF.

The chain has TRBV4-1 and TRBJ2-7; D assignment may be TRBD1 or TRBD2 (7 bases each). CDR3 length: 15 amino acids. In germline, CDR1 is MGHRA, CDR2 YSYEKL. The V end lost 4 bases, the J end lost 5 bases, and 18 bases lay between the germline ends. This CDR3 is CASSPRGVTGDEQYF. CDR3 bases: TGCGCCAGCAGCCCCCGGGGGGTCACAGGGGACGAGCAGTACTTC.

The rearrangement joins TRBV14 to TRBJ2-1; D is tentatively TRBD1 or TRBD2 (6 bases each). Trimming shortened V by 3 bases and J by 4 bases, and 16 bases separated the two germline ends. Germline V CDR1 and CDR2: SGHDN, FVKESK. The CDR3 is made up of 16 amino acids. The CDR3 loop reads CASSHRGARGYNEQFF. DNA of the CDR3: TGTGCCAGCAGCCATAGGGGGGCCAGGGGTTACAATGAGCAGTTCTTC.

This chain joins TRBV18 and TRBJ2-7, with TRBD1 matching 8 bases. Per germline, CDR1 KGHSH and CDR2 LQKENI. Trimming removed 5 bases from V and 2 bases from J; junction bases left unmatched: 2. This CDR3 comprises 13 residues. The CDR3 region has the DNA TGTGCCAGCTCAACAGGGGGACCCTACGAGCAGTACTTC. Translation: CASSTGGPYEQYF.

The chain recombines TRBV4-2 with TRBJ2-7; 7 positions agree with TRBD1. Per germline, CDR1 LGHNA and CDR2 YNFKEQ. The CDR3 contains 16 residues. Trimming cost V 2 bases and J 1 base; bases outside gene matches: 8. The CDR3 bases are TGTGCCAGCAGCCAACGCGGACAGGATTCGTCCTACGAGCAGTACTTC. It codes for CASSQRGQDSSYEQYF.

This clone is a singleton in its sample. The chain joins TRBV2 to TRBJ1-5; D gene ambiguous. Trimming took 6 bases from V and 3 from J, leaving 12 bases between them. There are 14 residues in the CDR3. The germline CDR1 and CDR2 sequences are SNHLY and FYNNEI. The CDR3 spells CASRADTYNQPQHF. The CDR3 DNA follows: TGTGCCAGCAGGGCCGACACTTACAATCAGCCCCAGCATTTT.

This chain connects TRBV3-1 (or the pseudogene TRBV3-2) to TRBJ2-3, with D unclear. Looked up from germline, CDR1 is LGHDT and CDR2 is YNNKEL (reference sequence). The CDR3 runs 16 residues. V dropped 0 bases and J dropped 0 bases, with 10 bases sitting between them. CDR3 residues: CASSQEGLSSTDTQYF. The CDR3 bases are TGTGCCAGCAGCCAAGAAGGGTTATCTAGCACAGATACGCAGTATTTT.

The CDR3: CASSFLEPYNSPLHF. The CDR3 DNA reads as TGTGCCAGCAGCTTTCTGGAACCCTATAATTCACCCCTCCACTTT. The V call is TRBV5-5, the J call TRBJ1-6; D gene unclear. Trimming removed 2 bases at V and 2 bases at J, with 8 bases between. CDR1 SGHKS and CDR2 YYEKEE come from the germline V gene (reference sequence). CDR3 length: 15 amino acids.

The chain couples TRBV27 to TRBJ2-6, with TRBD1 identical over 9 bases. Trimming at V came to 8 bases and at J to 0 bases, leaving 11 bases not matched to a gene. Germline CDR1 and CDR2: MNHEY and SMNVEV (reference sequence). This CDR3 region has 18 residues. The CDR3 reads CASGPGDRVSSGANVLTF. DNA for the CDR3: TGTGCCAGCGGCCCTGGGGACAGGGTAAGCTCTGGGGCCAACGTCCTGACTTTC.